These T cell receptor beta chains were read from a single sample in a study of cytomegalovirus exposure and HLA in healthy donors. Using immunoSEQ multiplex PCR, the repertoire was profiled, and TCRdb retains in-frame clones only, with some absent. The table records about 140,000 clones, almost 80% of them present only once. The sample was PBMCs. The source is a man between 18 and 35 years old in good health and CMV-seronegative. The CDR3 runs from the conserved cysteine through the conserved F or W. Clone size is stated in some rows and not others, as once, few, many or a class when expanded.

V gene	J gene	clone size	CDR3 protein
TRBV5-1	TRBJ1-2	.	CASSLGSPSGGYTF
TRBV30	TRBJ2-7	.	CAGGGVAGYEQYF
TRBV29-1	TRBJ1-2	.	CSVPGPIEDGYTF
TRBV5-1	TRBJ2-3	.	CASSLDWTGPDTQYF
TRBV5-1	TRBJ2-1	.	CASSTQGRVSYNEQFF
TRBV7-2	TRBJ2-3	.	CASTPGQTSTDTQYF
TRBV5-1	TRBJ2-1	.	CASNEPSYNEQFF
TRBV11-3	TRBJ1-1	.	CASSLGQHSEAFF
TRBV18	TRBJ2-7	.	CASSPKGGTGGYEQYF
TRBV2	TRBJ1-2	.	CASRTGGGYGYTF
TRBV5-1	TRBJ1-4	.	CASSPKGVAGATNEKLFF
TRBV5-1	TRBJ2-1	.	CASSLRDTEQFF
TRBV27	TRBJ1-5	.	CASRGQGSSSQHF
TRBV19	TRBJ1-5	few	CASSPLGQGASQPQHF
TRBV5-1	TRBJ2-5	.	CASSAGQYQETQYF
TRBV27	TRBJ2-3	.	CASSGRWSGGDTQYF
TRBV29-1	TRBJ1-1	few	CSVGQGVYTEAFF
TRBV19	TRBJ1-5	.	CASSRKGVVQPQHF
TRBV7-8	TRBJ1-5	.	CASSFGTTQPQHF
TRBV11-1	TRBJ1-4	.	CASSSQEYNEKLFF
TRBV7-9	TRBJ2-3	.	CSSRTGGARTDTQYF
TRBV9	TRBJ2-7	.	CASSLGVGGYEQYF
TRBV30	TRBJ1-4	few	CAWSVSRDRLATNEKLFF
TRBV30	TRBJ1-5	.	CAWGTGGNQPQHF
TRBV6-5	TRBJ2-1	.	CASSYSAGTFYNEQFF
TRBV2	TRBJ1-5	once	CASSHLGGGQTNNQPQHF
TRBV19	TRBJ1-2	.	CASSTTIYRGGYTF
TRBV4-3	TRBJ2-7	.	CASSPRTTGEQYF
TRBV2	TRBJ1-1	few	CASSGFGMNTEAFF
TRBV6-5	TRBJ1-6	.	CASSYLRALGSPLHF
TRBV18	TRBJ1-6	.	CASSPGQFQFRPLHF
TRBV15	TRBJ1-5	.	CATSRDRGGQPQHF
TRBV11-2	TRBJ2-7	.	CASSLGSREQGPEQYF
TRBV29-1	TRBJ2-3	.	CSVYGGTQYF
TRBV19	TRBJ1-2	once	CASSPRTDAYGYTF
TRBV5-5	TRBJ2-7	once	CASSRGQGAYEQYF
TRBV2	TRBJ1-5	.	CASSVGGGLWPQHF